This T cell receptor beta chain was identified in a study of memory CD8 T cells in hepatitis C reinfection. Time point described: pre-reinfection, 55 to 20 weeks before reinfection detection. Sorted cells were sequenced directly ex vivo without any in vitro expansion. The CDR3 is made up of 12 amino acids. Trimming pared 6 bases from V and 7 bases from J, leaving 10 bases between. Germline V gene sequence: CDR1 ENHRY, CDR2 SYGVKD. The data were produced by immunoSEQ multiplex PCR, yet TCRdb's version contains in-frame clones alone and is incomplete. The sample has about 6,000 clones, roughly nine tenths seen once.

Sequencing was done on a sample of naive CD8+ T cells sorted from blood. The chain combines TRBV10-3 with TRBJ2-1; no firm D call. This receptor was obtained from a man aged 50 to 59 with hepatitis C virus infection. CDR3 region: CAIRSARNEQFF. Here the CDR3 DNA reads TGTGCCATCAGATCAGCTAGGAATGAGCAGTTCTTC.